This T cell receptor beta chain was identified in a study of cytomegalovirus exposure and HLA in healthy donors. Germline assignment: CDR1 SGHTA and CDR2 FQGNSA. CDR3 length: 11 residues. Whole-study findings and limits: Specificity for CMV antigens was confirmed in vitro for a few of the CMV-associated chains.

PCR amplification relied on 60 Vbeta primers (plus 13 Jbeta primers). Profiled with immunoSEQ multiplex PCR; TCRdb holds only in-frame clones, not every one. Altogether 120,000 or so clones are present, approximately 71% being singletons, with the ten largest covering 3% to 3.5%. A word on this clone: Its antigen is as yet unknown.

The V gene is TRBV7-2, the J gene TRBJ2-5; unclear D gene. The DNA end is a closer match to TRBJ2-7, so the J assignment may be wrong. The sequence was collected from a woman aged 45 to 65 in good health and CMV-seronegative. The sequencing input was PBMCs. Here the CDR3 reads CASSLVLEQYF. The CDR3 DNA follows: TGTGCCAGCAGCTTAGTTCTCGAGCAGTACTTC.